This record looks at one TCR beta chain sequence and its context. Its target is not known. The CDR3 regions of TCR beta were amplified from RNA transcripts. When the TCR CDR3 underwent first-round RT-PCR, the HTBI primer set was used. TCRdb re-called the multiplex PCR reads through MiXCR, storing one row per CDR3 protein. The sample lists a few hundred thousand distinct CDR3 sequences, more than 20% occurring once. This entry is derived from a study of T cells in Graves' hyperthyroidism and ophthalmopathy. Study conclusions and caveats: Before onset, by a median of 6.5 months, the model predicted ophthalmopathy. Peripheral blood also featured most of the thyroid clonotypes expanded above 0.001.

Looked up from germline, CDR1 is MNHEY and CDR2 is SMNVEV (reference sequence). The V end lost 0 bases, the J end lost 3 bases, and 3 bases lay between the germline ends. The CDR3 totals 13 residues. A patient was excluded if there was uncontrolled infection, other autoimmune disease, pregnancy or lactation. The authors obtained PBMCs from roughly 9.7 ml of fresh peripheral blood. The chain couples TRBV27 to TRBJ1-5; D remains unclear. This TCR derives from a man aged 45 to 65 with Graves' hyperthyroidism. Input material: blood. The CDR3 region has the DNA TGTGCCAGCAGTTTATCCTTCAATCAGCCCCAGCATTTT. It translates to CASSLSFNQPQHF.